The T cell receptor beta chain described here comes from a study of blood T cell repertoires in COVID-19. Study-level information: Samples of COVID-19 (acute and convalescent) were obtained from the United States, Italy and Spain. PBMCs, B-cell-depleted T cells, or T cells were the source of the cDNA or gDNA that made up the material.

The V and J ends lost 6 bases and 5 bases respectively, with 11 bases between them. CDR3 size: 13 residues. Per the study methods: Counts of nucleated cells, estimated from reference gene primer amplification, were obtained. The protocol was immunoSEQ multiplex PCR, while the TCRdb copy is restricted to in-frame clones and leaves out a portion. The V and J calls and clone size are taken from that table; D and trimming were inferred from the DNA. Of 130,000 or so clones in the sample, about 89% are singletons; the top ten hold under 4.5%. The source material was peripheral blood. The origin of this receptor is a man aged 55 to 70 with COVID-19, enrolled during active disease. This chain links TRBV12-3 or TRBV12-4 with TRBJ1-5, with D unclear. The CDR3 loop reads CASRLYEDQPQHF. The DNA of the CDR3 is TGTGCCAGCAGATTATATGAGGATCAGCCCCAGCATTTT.